This T cell receptor beta chain is from a study of blood T cell repertoires in COVID-19 (dated by TCRdb to 2020 to 2022). Broadly, across the study: Collaborator samples came from the United States, Italy and Spain and covered acute and convalescent phases of COVID-19. The prospective study material was composed of cDNA or gDNA derived from T cells, B-cell-depleted T cells, or PBMCs. Subjects who had been exposed to COVID-19, were actively infected with it, or had recovered from it provided the deeply sampled blood TCRbeta repertoires that made up the dataset. A freely available public database, intended as a resource for researchers studying the immune response to SARS-CoV-2, is where the repertoires were released. Samples came from the ongoing ImmuneRACE study (first 160 participants) plus 1,254 subjects from 6 global collaborators. A de-identified subject ID, COVID-19 status, age in years and sex were almost always included in the sample metadata. Where available, HLA class I and class II types were taken from metadata supplied by the sample provider and were not determined by assay-based typing. General conclusions and limits of the study: The quantity of clinical and demographic metadata differed by source and by participant and was supplied without curation.

Each collaborating institution followed its own protocols to collect whole blood in K2EDTA tubes. For TCRbeta analysis, collaborator samples were shipped as frozen whole blood, as isolated PBMCs, or as DNA extracted from either sample type. The CDR3 contains 10 residues, cysteine and phenylalanine counted. Only CDR3 DNA remains: 30 bases, in frame from the first base. Deletion took 6 bases off V and 1 base off J, with a span of 3 bases between the germline ends. The germline V gene sets CDR1 to SQVTM and CDR2 to ANQGSEA. With respect to this clone: The antigen it recognizes is unknown. Base-call qualities are not available, and no considerably larger clone is one nucleotide away.

TCRbeta CDR3 regions were amplified from genomic DNA using the immunoSEQ Assay, a bias-controlled multiplex PCR. As for the original processing: The number of nucleated cells in each sample was estimated by amplification of reference gene primers within the assay. To quantify the absolute abundance of each unique TCRbeta CDR3 rearrangement, sequence reads were collapsed and filtered. For each sample, productive Simpson clonality was calculated by taking the square root of Simpson's diversity index across productive rearrangements. This is the immuneACCESS table as TCRdb keeps it, with only in-frame sequences that have V and J called. A part of the clones is gone; compared with another copy, unresolved V genes explain less than half, and the rest is unexplained. The D gene and trimming were derived from the DNA, and the V and J assignments and clone size from that table. For this sample the table gives about 240,000 clones, of which approximately 82% were detected only once. The ten biggest clones cover 3% to 4% of the sample.

The chain is made from TRBV29-1 and TRBJ2-5, with the D segment identity uncertain. The receptor comes from a woman aged 18-30 years with acute or convalescent COVID-19. Sequencing was done on a sample of peripheral blood. The DNA is TGCAGCGTCTTCCAAGAGACCCAGTACTTC. The resulting protein is CSVFQETQYF. With all but the CDR3 taken from the reference TRBV29-1 and TRBJ2-5 genes, the full variable domain is: SAVISQKPSRDICQRGTSLTIQCQVDSQVTMMFWYRQQPGQSLTLIATANQGSEATYESGFVIDKFPISRPNLTFSTLTVSNMSPEDSSIYLCSVFQETQYFGPGTRLLVL.